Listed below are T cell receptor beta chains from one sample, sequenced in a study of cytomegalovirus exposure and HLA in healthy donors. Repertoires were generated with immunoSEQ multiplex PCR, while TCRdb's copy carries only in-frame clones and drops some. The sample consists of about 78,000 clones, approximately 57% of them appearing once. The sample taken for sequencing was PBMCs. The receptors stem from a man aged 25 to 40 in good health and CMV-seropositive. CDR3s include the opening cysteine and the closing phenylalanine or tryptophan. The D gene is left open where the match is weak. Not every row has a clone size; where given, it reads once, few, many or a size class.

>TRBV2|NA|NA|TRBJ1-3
TGTGCCAGCAGTGATGGGGGGAACGCTGGAAACACCATATATTTT
CASSDGGNAGNTIYF
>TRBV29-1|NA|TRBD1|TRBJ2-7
TGCAGCGTTGAAGTACAGGGGGCCTACGAGCAGTACTTC
CSVEVQGAYEQYF
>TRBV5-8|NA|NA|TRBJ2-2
TGTGCCAGCAGCTTTACAGGGAATTGGGACACCGGGGAGCTGTTTTTT
CASSFTGNWDTGELFF
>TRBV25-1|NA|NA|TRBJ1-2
TGTGCCAGCAGTGAATACAGCCACGGGAGTGGCTACACCTTC
CASSEYSHGSGYTF
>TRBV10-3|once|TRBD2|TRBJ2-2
TGTGCCATCAGAGCTAGCGGGGGGGCTACCGGGGAGCTGTTTTTT
CAIRASGGATGELFF
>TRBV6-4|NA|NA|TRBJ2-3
TGTGCCAGCAGTGACGAGTCGAGCACAGATACGCAGTATTTT
CASSDESSTDTQYF
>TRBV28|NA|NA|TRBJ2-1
TGTGCCAGCAGTTTGCCCGGGATCTCCTACAATGAGCAGTTCTTC
CASSLPGISYNEQFF
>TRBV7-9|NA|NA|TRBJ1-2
TGTGCCAGCAGCCTAGCCCCGAGGGAGGATTTAGATGGCTACACCTTC
CASSLAPREDLDGYTF
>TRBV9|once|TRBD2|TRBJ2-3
TGTGCCAGCAAAAGAGGCGGGGGGACAGATACGCAGTATTTT
CASKRGGGTDTQYF
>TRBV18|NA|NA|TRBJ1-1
TGTGCCAGCTGCGATGGCGCCGGGTCCGTTAACACTGAAGCTTTCTTT
CASCDGAGSVNTEAFF
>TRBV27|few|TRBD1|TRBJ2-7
TGTGCCAGCAGTTTCATTGGACAGGGTGCCTTCTACGAGCAGTACTTC
CASSFIGQGAFYEQYF
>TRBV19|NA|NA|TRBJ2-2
TGTGCCAGTGCGGCCCATTCTAGGCTCCACACCGGGGAGCTGTTTTTT
CASAAHSRLHTGELFF
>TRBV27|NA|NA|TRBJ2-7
TGTGCCAGCACCTCCGGGACAAGATCCTACGAGCAGTACTTC
CASTSGTRSYEQYF
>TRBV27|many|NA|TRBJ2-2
TGTGCCAGCAGTTTGAGGGTTGCCGGGGAGCTGTTTTTT
CASSLRVAGELFF
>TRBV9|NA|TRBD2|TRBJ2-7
TGTGCCAGCAGCGTAGAGGGAGGGGCCGTATACGAGCAGTACTTC
CASSVEGGAVYEQYF
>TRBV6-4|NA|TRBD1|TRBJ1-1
TGTGCCAGCAGTGACGGGGTAGGGGGCGCGGCGGGGAACACTGAAGCTTTCTTT
CASSDGVGGAAGNTEAFF
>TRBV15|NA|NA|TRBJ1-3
TGTGCCACCAGCAGAGGCAGCGCTGGAAACACCATATATTTT
CATSRGSAGNTIYF
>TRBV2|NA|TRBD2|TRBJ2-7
TGTGCCAGCAGTCAAGCAAGCGGGGGCACCTACGAGCAGTACTTC
CASSQASGGTYEQYF
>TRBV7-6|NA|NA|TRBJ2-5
TGTGCCAGCAGCTTAGCGAGCATGCCGGGGGGCCGAGGTGAGACCCAGTACTTC
CASSLASMPGGRGETQYF
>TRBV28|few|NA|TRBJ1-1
TGTGCCAGCATCAGGGGTGTGATGAACACTGAAGCTTTCTTT
CASIRGVMNTEAFF
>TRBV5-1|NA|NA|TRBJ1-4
TGCGCCAGCAGCCCGGACAGCGGTAATGAAAAACTGTTTTTT
CASSPDSGNEKLFF
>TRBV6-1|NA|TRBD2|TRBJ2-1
TGTGCCAGCAGTGAAGTCGGGGGGGCAGCAACCGACAATGAGCAGTTCTTC
CASSEVGGAATDNEQFF
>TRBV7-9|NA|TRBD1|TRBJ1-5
TGTGCCAGCAGCCCAACCGGGACAGGAAAGCAGCCCCAGCATTTT
CASSPTGTGKQPQHF
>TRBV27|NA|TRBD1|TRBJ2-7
TGTGCCAGCAGTGTACAGGGGACGGTCGAGCAGTACTTC
CASSVQGTVEQYF
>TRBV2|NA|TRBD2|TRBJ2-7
TGTGCCAGCATGACGACTAGCGGGAGCTTCTACGAGCAGTACTTC
CASMTTSGSFYEQYF
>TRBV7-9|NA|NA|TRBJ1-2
TGTGCCAGCAGCTTAACCGGCAGCGTTAACTATGGCTACACCTTC
CASSLTGSVNYGYTF
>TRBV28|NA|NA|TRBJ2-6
TGTGCCAGCAGTCCCGATTGGGGGGCTGGGGCCAACGTCCTGACTTTC
CASSPDWGAGANVLTF
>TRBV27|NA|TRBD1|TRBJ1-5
TGTGCCAGCAGTTTATCCCCCCCGGGACAGGGAGAAGAGTATAGCAATCAGCCCCAGCATTTT
CASSLSPPGQGEEYSNQPQHF
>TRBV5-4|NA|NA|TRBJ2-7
TGTGCCAGCAGCTTGACTAAGGGGCCCTACGAGCAGTACTTC
CASSLTKGPYEQYF
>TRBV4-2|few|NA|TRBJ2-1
TGTGCCAGCAGCCATGAACTGTACAATGAGCAGTTCTTC
CASSHELYNEQFF
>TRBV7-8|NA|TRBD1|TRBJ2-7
TGTGCCAGCAGTCAACCCTTCCCCGGGACAGGGGTCCACGAGCAGTACTTC
CASSQPFPGTGVHEQYF
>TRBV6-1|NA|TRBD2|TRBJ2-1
TGTGCCAGCAGTGAAGTAGGGGCGGGGGGAATAAATGAGCAGTTCTTC
CASSEVGAGGINEQFF
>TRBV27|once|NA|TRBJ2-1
TGTGCCAGCACTTCAAGGCGGGGGCGTAGCGATGAGCAGTTCTTC
CASTSRRGRSDEQFF
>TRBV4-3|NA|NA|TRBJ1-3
TGCGCCAGCAGCCAAGATGTGACTTCTTACGGAAACACCATATATTTT
CASSQDVTSYGNTIYF
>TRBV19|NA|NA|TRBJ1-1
TGTGCCAGTAGTTCTGGACGGGAGAACACTGAAGCTTTCTTT
CASSSGRENTEAFF
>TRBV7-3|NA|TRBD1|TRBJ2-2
TGTGCCAGCAGTCAAAAGGGACAGGGGGCTGGGAACACCGGGGAGCTGTTTTTT
CASSQKGQGAGNTGELFF
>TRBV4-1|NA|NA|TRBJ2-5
TGCGCCAGCAGCCAGCTGGCTAGCGTACCAGAGACCCAGTACTTC
CASSQLASVPETQYF
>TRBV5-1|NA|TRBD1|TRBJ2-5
TGCGCCAGCAGCTTGGAGGGGGCAGAAGAGACCCAGTACTTC
CASSLEGAEETQYF
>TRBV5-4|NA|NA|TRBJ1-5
TGTGCCAGCAGCTTGGGGACAGAAAATCAGCCCCAGCATTTT
CASSLGTENQPQHF
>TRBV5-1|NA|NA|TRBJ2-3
TGCGCCAGCAGCTTGGGGCAGGGGTCAGATACGCAGTATTTT
CASSLGQGSDTQYF